These 27 T cell receptor beta chains were all obtained from the same sample, sequenced in a study of blood T cell repertoires in COVID-19. Data came from immunoSEQ multiplex PCR; TCRdb stores just in-frame clones and leaves some out. The table includes a few hundred thousand clones, roughly 80% detected once. The sample comprised peripheral blood. The source is a human donor with acute or convalescent COVID-19. The donor label of this sample is uncertain.

The CDR3 loop is CASSYSSRAQPQHF. In nucleotides, the CDR3 is TGTGCCAGCAGTTACTCGTCGCGGGCTCAGCCCCAGCATTTT. The chain employs TRBV6-2 or TRBV6-3 and TRBJ1-5; D gene unclear. Trimming cost V 0 bases and J 6 bases, with 9 bases left between them. The CDR3 contains 14 residues. Per the germline V gene, CDR1 is MNHEY and CDR2 is SVGEGT.

The chain carries TRBV28 and TRBJ2-1, with 8 bases matching TRBD1. After removal of 4 bases from V and 8 bases from J, the junction contained 7 bases not matched to a gene. This CDR3 is 14 amino acids long. The germline V gene encodes CDR1 MDHEN and CDR2 SYDVKM. CDR3 region: CASSWTGFLHEQFF. CDR3 DNA sequence: TGTGCCAGCAGTTGGACAGGGTTTCTCCATGAGCAGTTCTTC. The full variable domain, completed using reference TRBV28 and TRBJ2-1, is DVKVTQSSRYLVKRTGEKVFLECVQDMDHENMFWYRQDPGLGLRLIYFSYDVKMKEKGDIPEGYSVSREKKERFSLILESASTNQTSMYLCASSWTGFLHEQFFGPGTRLTVL.

CDR3 sequence (DNA): TGTGCCAGCAGCTTAGGGTCCCCCCAGGCGTTCTTT. Protein: CASSLGSPQAFF. The rearrangement links TRBV7-9 to TRBJ1-1; no clear D. Germline V gene sequence: CDR1 SEHNR, CDR2 FQNEAQ (reference sequence). Trimming shortened V by 1 base and J by 14 bases, and 14 bases separated the two germline ends. This CDR3 is built from 12 residues.

A single count supports this clone. The chain links TRBV5-5 to TRBJ1-1; 7 bases fit TRBD1. CDR3 length: 16 amino acids. Germline V CDR1 and CDR2: SGHKS, YYEKEE (reference sequence). V lost 6 bases to trimming and J lost 0 bases; unmatched junction nucleotides: 11. CDR3 sequence (DNA): TGTGCCAGCATCAAGATACAGGGGACGGTGAACACTGAAGCTTTCTTT. Amino acids: CASIKIQGTVNTEAFF.

The chain has TRBV6-1 and TRBJ1-2; TRBD1 matches 7 bases. Germline lookup yields CDR1 MNHNS and CDR2 SASEGT. The length of the CDR3 is 17 residues. With 4 bases clipped from V and 0 bases from J, the junction kept 11 bases outside the gene matches. CDR3 loop: CASSGTLRQGSNYGYTF. The CDR3 DNA reads as TGTGCCAGCAGTGGGACTCTCAGACAGGGATCTAACTATGGCTACACCTTC.

This chain links TRBV4-1 with TRBJ1-4; possibly TRBD1 for D (6 bases). CDR1 MGHRA and CDR2 YSYEKL come from the germline V gene. The CDR3 is made up of 15 amino acids. Between the trimmed V and J ends, which lost 0 bases and 3 bases, there was a span of 8 bases. The chain's CDR3 is CASSQEGGSNEKLFF. As DNA, the CDR3 is TGCGCCAGCAGCCAAGAAGGGGGTTCTAATGAAAAACTGTTTTTT.

This clone was counted between two and nine times. At one end the junction does not follow the germline gene, possibly because of a read error. CDR3 loop: CASSLDGSGGRVGELFF. DNA of the CDR3: TGTGCCAGCAGCCTAGATGGGTCAGGGGGTAGGGTCGGGGAGCTGTTTTTT. The chain uses TRBV11-2 and TRBJ2-2; 7 bases map to TRBD1. The V gene's germline CDR1 is SGHAT and CDR2 FQNNGV. The CDR3 length is 17 residues.

The genes are TRBV3-1 (or the pseudogene TRBV3-2) and TRBJ1-2; no reliable D call. CDR1 is LGHDT, CDR2 YNNKEL, per germline (reference sequence). The CDR3 has 13 residues. With 4 bases removed from V and 2 bases from J, the gap between germline ends came to 8 bases. The CDR3 sequence is CASSPGVNYGYTF. The CDR3 DNA is TGTGCCAGCAGCCCCGGGGTAAACTATGGCTACACCTTC.

The V and J genes are TRBV4-1 and TRBJ1-3; D perhaps matches TRBD1 (6 bases). V was trimmed by 3 bases and J by 1 base, leaving 10 bases between them. CDR1 and CDR2 from the germline V gene are MGHRA and YSYEKL. This CDR3 has 15 residues. The CDR3 reads CASSQSGTSGNTIYF. The CDR3 DNA reads TGCGCCAGCAGCCAGAGCGGGACATCTGGAAACACCATATATTTT.

The chain recombines TRBV21-1 with TRBJ2-3; the table assigns TRBD2, which was not confirmed against the DNA. TRBV21-1 is a listed pseudogene. This CDR3 spans 20 amino acids. CDR3 loop: CASSKHKRGDDRTSTDTQYF. For the CDR3, the DNA is TGTGCCAGCAGCAAACATAAGCGGGGGGACGACCGCACTAGCACAGATACGCAGTATTTT.

The chain employs TRBV13 and TRBJ1-4; TRBD1 might be the D (6 bases). This CDR3 has 12 residues. Trimming took off 8 bases at V and 6 bases at J, with 10 bases between the two ends. Germline lookup yields CDR1 PRHDT and CDR2 FYEKMQ (reference sequence). The CDR3: CASGSGDEKLFF. The DNA for the CDR3 is TGTGCCAGCGGTTCAGGGGATGAAAAACTGTTTTTT.

The genes are TRBV15 and TRBJ1-4; 7 nucleotides match TRBD1. CDR3 length: 15 amino acids. Germline trimming cut 0 bases from V and 4 bases from J; bases unmatched to any gene: 2. Germline loops: CDR1 LNHNV, CDR2 YYDKDF (reference sequence). The CDR3 nucleotides read TGTGCCACCAGCAGAGAGGACAGGAGTAATGAAAAACTGTTTTTT. This translates into CATSREDRSNEKLFF.

The V gene is TRBV10-3, the J gene TRBJ2-6; no reliable D call. The germline gives CDR1 ENHRY, CDR2 SYGVKD. The CDR3 is 15 residues long. Trimming shortened V by 2 bases and J by 4 bases, and 9 bases separated the two germline ends. The CDR3 DNA follows: TGTGCCATCAGTGAGGTGGAGACCGGGGCCAACGTCCTGACTTTC. Translating gives CAISEVETGANVLTF.

This chain uses TRBV11-2 with TRBJ1-2, with D possibly matching TRBD1 (5 bases). The V end lost 1 base, the J end lost 4 bases, and 10 bases lay between the germline ends. Germline assignment: CDR1 SGHAT and CDR2 FQNNGV. CDR3 size: 14 residues. CDR3 sequence (DNA): TGTGCCAGCAGCTTAGTCCCAGGGATCTATGGCTACACCTTC. Translated: CASSLVPGIYGYTF.

The V and J genes are TRBV19 and TRBJ2-7; TRBD1 matches at 7 bases. The V gene's germline CDR1 is LNHDA and CDR2 SQIVND (reference sequence). Losses at the gene ends were 4 bases for V and 6 bases for J; bases not matched to a gene: 12. This CDR3 is 15 amino acids long. The CDR3 protein is CASSRPETGKREQYF. The CDR3, as DNA: TGTGCCAGTAGTAGGCCGGAGACAGGGAAGCGCGAGCAGTACTTC.

As concerns this clone: Other DNA variants within this sample encode the same CDR3. This sequence joins TRBV18 and TRBJ2-2, with 9 bases identical to TRBD1. CDR1 and CDR2 from the germline V gene are KGHSH and LQKENI. This CDR3 region has 15 residues. The ends lost 3 bases at V and 4 bases at J; junction bases unmatched: 3. CDR3 region: CASSPGQGSTGELFF. CDR3 sequence (DNA): TGTGCCAGCTCACCGGGACAGGGATCCACCGGGGAGCTGTTTTTT. Full variable domain (missing parts from reference TRBV18 and TRBJ2-2): NAGVMQNPRHLVRRRGQEARLRCSPMKGHSHVYWYRQLPEEGLKFMVYLQKENIIDESGMPKERFSAEFPKEGPSILRIQQVVRGDSAAYFCASSPGQGSTGELFFGEGSRLTVL.

There are a few counts of this clone. This chain links TRBV5-6 with TRBJ1-1, with D tentatively TRBD1 (5 bases). Germline lookup yields CDR1 SGHDT and CDR2 YYEEEE. V lost 4 bases, J lost 1 base, and 14 bases lay in between. The CDR3 consists of 15 residues. The CDR3 loop is CASSPAITGNTEAFF. The CDR3 bases are TGTGCCAGCAGCCCTGCAATAACAGGGAACACTGAAGCTTTCTTT.

This clone was observed a few times. This chain connects TRBV2 to TRBJ1-2; D might be TRBD1 (5 bases). CDR3 size: 14 residues. CDR1 is SNHLY and CDR2 is FYNNEI in the germline V gene. The V and J ends lost 4 bases and 8 bases respectively, with 17 bases between them. The CDR3 sequence: CASSAEGPGRGYTF. The CDR3 DNA is TGTGCCAGCAGTGCGGAGGGGCCGGGGAGGGGCTACACCTTC. Based on the CDR3 plus reference TRBV2 and TRBJ1-2, the full variable domain is EPEVTQTPSHQVTQMGQEVILRCVPISNHLYFYWYRQILGQKVEFLVSFYNNEISEKSEIFDDQFSVERPDGSNFTLKIRSTKLEDSAMYFCASSAEGPGRGYTFGSGTRLTVV.

Note on this clone: Other DNA sequences in this specimen translate into the identical CDR3. The J gene is TRBJ1-1, the V gene TRBV18; 9 positions match TRBD1. V lost 6 bases and J lost 0; bases outside the gene matches: 5. Germline V CDR1 and CDR2: KGHSH, LQKENI. CDR3 size: 15 residues. As DNA, the CDR3 is TGTGCCAGCTCGCCCGACAGGGGGGTGAACACTGAAGCTTTCTTT. It encodes CASSPDRGVNTEAFF. The full variable domain, in which reference TRBV18 and TRBJ1-1 provide the parts outside the CDR3, is NAGVMQNPRHLVRRRGQEARLRCSPMKGHSHVYWYRQLPEEGLKFMVYLQKENIIDESGMPKERFSAEFPKEGPSILRIQQVVRGDSAAYFCASSPDRGVNTEAFFGQGTRLTVV.

In its sample, this clone was seen once. This chain uses TRBV28 with TRBJ2-5; 11 bases fit TRBD1. Trimming cost V 6 bases and J 4 bases; bases outside gene matches: 7. The CDR3 runs to 15 residues. From germline, CDR1 is MDHEN and CDR2 SYDVKM. Written as DNA, the CDR3 is TGTGCCAGCAGGTATGGACAGGGGGCGCGAGAGACCCAGTACTTC. The encoded protein is CASRYGQGARETQYF.

The rearrangement joins TRBV5-1 to TRBJ2-7; 10 bases agree with TRBD1. The CDR3 loop spans 14 amino acids. Trimming removed 4 bases from V and 2 bases from J; junction bases left unmatched: 3. CDR1 and CDR2 (germline): SGHRS, YFSETQ. The CDR3 DNA follows: TGCGCCAGCAGCCAGGGACAGGGGCCCTACGAGCAGTACTTC. It is translated as CASSQGQGPYEQYF. Supplemented by reference TRBV5-1 and TRBJ2-7, the full variable domain reads KAGVTQTPRYLIKTRGQQVTLSCSPISGHRSVSWYQQTPGQGLQFLFEYFSETQRNKGNFPGRFSGRQFSNSRSEMNVSTLELGDSALYLCASSQGQGPYEQYFGPGTRLTVT.

The rearrangement joins TRBV28 to TRBJ2-3; 11 nucleotides match TRBD2. CDR3 size: 14 residues. Germline V gene sequence: CDR1 MDHEN, CDR2 SYDVKM. The V and J ends lost 5 bases and 5 bases, in that order; junction bases with no gene match: 3. The CDR3 coding sequence is TGTGCCAGCAGTGATAGCGGGAGGGTAGATACGCAGTATTTT. Translating it yields CASSDSGRVDTQYF.

V and J are TRBV7-8 and TRBJ2-2; 7 bases line up with TRBD1. The CDR3 extends over 15 amino acids. The germline CDR1 and CDR2 sequences are SGHVS and FQNEAQ. V dropped 5 bases and J dropped 9; count of bases not matched to a gene: 12. The CDR3: CASSRDRQGGRELFF. The CDR3, as DNA: TGTGCCAGCAGCCGCGACCGACAGGGTGGTAGGGAGCTGTTTTTT.

The chain couples TRBV15 to TRBJ2-5; TRBD1 might be the D (5 bases). The CDR3 is 14 residues long. V lost 0 bases and J 4 bases, leaving 9 bases between the germline ends. Germline V gives CDR1 LNHNV, CDR2 YYDKDF (reference sequence). CDR3 sequence (DNA): TGTGCCACCAGCAGAGACCAGGGCCCAGAGACCCAGTACTTC. This sequence encodes CATSRDQGPETQYF.

This clone was counted a single time. The chain uses TRBV7-9 and TRBJ2-5; 10 nucleotides line up with TRBD1. V gave up 8 bases and J gave up 5 bases; unmatched junction bases: 8. The CDR3 sequence is 14 residues long. Germline values: CDR1 SEHNR, CDR2 FQNEAQ (reference sequence). The CDR3 here is CASETGGVGETQYF. In DNA, the CDR3 is TGTGCCAGCGAGACAGGGGGCGTGGGGGAGACCCAGTACTTC.

This chain joins TRBV7-9 and TRBJ2-1; 7 nucleotides line up with TRBD2. Germline CDR1 SEHNR, CDR2 FQNEAQ (reference sequence). This CDR3 is 15 amino acids long. The ends lost 1 base at V and 2 bases at J; junction bases unmatched: 2. The CDR3 here is CASSLVGRAYNEQFF. The CDR3 DNA follows: TGTGCCAGCAGCTTAGTGGGGAGGGCCTACAATGAGCAGTTCTTC.

J is TRBJ2-5 and V is TRBV18, with 7 bases aligning to TRBD1. The CDR3 is 13 amino acids. Germline V lookup: CDR1 KGHSH, CDR2 LQKENI. The V and J ends lost 5 bases and 6 bases, in that order; junction bases with no gene match: 6. CDR3 region: CASSSDRLKTQYF. For the CDR3, the DNA is TGTGCCAGCTCATCGGACAGGCTGAAGACCCAGTACTTC. Drawing the rest from reference TRBV18 and TRBJ2-5, the complete variable domain is NAGVMQNPRHLVRRRGQEARLRCSPMKGHSHVYWYRQLPEEGLKFMVYLQKENIIDESGMPKERFSAEFPKEGPSILRIQQVVRGDSAAYFCASSSDRLKTQYFGPGTRLLVL.